This T cell receptor beta chain was recorded in a study of beta chain features in type 1 diabetes. The germline gives CDR1 SGDLS, CDR2 YYNGEE. This CDR3 comprises 15 residues. V shed 6 bases and J 4 bases; nucleotides not matched to a gene: 9. General study points: TCRB CDR3 length was moderately but significantly reduced in all four CD4+ subsets of Type 1 diabetes patients.

TCRB transcripts that were expressed got sequenced, as all of the isolated RNA had been reverse transcribed. Measured with immunoSEQ multiplex PCR; TCRdb has only the in-frame clones, and not every one. Of around 360,000 clones listed, over 9.5% are singletons. This clone was observed a handful of times. Its antigen is as yet unknown. Markers CD45RO/CCR7/CD25/CD127/CD95/CD27 served to sort CD4+ naive, central memory, regulatory and stem cell-like memory cells. Sequencing was done on a sample of naive CD4+ T cells from blood. This TCR was sampled from a woman younger than 35 with type 1 diabetes. The V and J genes are TRBV9 and TRBJ2-3; 9 positions match TRBD1. This CDR3 reads CASTRTGGGSDTQYF. The CDR3 region has the DNA TGTGCCAGCACCCGAACAGGGGGCGGGTCAGATACGCAGTATTTT.